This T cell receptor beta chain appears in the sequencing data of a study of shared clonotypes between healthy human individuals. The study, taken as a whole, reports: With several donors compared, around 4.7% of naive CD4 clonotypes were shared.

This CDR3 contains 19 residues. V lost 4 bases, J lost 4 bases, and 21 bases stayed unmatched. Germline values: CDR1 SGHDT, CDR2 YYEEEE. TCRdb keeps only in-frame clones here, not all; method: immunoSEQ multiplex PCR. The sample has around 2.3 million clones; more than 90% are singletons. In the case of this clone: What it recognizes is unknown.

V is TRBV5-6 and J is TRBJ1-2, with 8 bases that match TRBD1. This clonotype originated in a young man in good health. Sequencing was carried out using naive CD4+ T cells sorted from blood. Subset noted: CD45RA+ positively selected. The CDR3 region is CASSVRTGLGQNPRYGYTF. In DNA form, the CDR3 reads TGTGCCAGCAGCGTACGGACAGGGCTAGGTCAGAATCCTCGCTATGGCTACACCTTC.